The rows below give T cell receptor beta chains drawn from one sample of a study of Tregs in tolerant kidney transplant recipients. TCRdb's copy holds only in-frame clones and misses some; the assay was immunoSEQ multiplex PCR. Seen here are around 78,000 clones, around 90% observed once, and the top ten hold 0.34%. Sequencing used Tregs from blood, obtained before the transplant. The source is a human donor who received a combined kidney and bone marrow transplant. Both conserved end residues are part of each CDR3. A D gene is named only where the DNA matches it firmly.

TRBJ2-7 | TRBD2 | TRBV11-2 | TGTGCCAGCAGCTTGAGTAATGGGCTAGCGGGGCGCGTGCAGTACTTC | CASSLSNGLAGRVQYF
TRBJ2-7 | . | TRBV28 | TGTGCCAGCAGTTTATCAAGATACGAGCAGTACTTC | CASSLSRYEQYF
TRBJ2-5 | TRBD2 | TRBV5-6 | TGTGCCAGCAGCTCCCTGACTAGCGGTAAAGAGACCCAGTACTTC | CASSSLTSGKETQYF
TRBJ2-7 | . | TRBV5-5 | TGTGCCAGCAGCTTTACCGCCGGCTACGAGCAGTACTTC | CASSFTAGYEQYF
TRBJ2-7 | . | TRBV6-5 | TGTGCCAGCAGGAGAGGGGACAACTACGAGCAGTACTTC | CASRRGDNYEQYF
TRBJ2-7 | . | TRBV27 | TGTGCCAGCAGTCCACAGGGCTACCGCTACGAGCAGTACTTC | CASSPQGYRYEQYF
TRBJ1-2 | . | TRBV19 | TGTGCCAGTAGTATGGGGTTCAGGGGAGACTATGGCTACACCTTC | CASSMGFRGDYGYTF
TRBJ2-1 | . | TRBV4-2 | TGTGCCAGCAGCCAAGAGGTTCCGAGGCGGGGATCCTACAATGAGCAGTTCTTC | CASSQEVPRRGSYNEQFF
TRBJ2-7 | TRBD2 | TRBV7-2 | TGTGCCAGCAGCTTACTTAGCGGGAGGGCCGTATACGAGCAGTACTTC | CASSLLSGRAVYEQYF
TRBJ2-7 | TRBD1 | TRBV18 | TGTGCCAGCTCACCGACGGGACAGGGCAACGAGCAGTACTTC | CASSPTGQGNEQYF